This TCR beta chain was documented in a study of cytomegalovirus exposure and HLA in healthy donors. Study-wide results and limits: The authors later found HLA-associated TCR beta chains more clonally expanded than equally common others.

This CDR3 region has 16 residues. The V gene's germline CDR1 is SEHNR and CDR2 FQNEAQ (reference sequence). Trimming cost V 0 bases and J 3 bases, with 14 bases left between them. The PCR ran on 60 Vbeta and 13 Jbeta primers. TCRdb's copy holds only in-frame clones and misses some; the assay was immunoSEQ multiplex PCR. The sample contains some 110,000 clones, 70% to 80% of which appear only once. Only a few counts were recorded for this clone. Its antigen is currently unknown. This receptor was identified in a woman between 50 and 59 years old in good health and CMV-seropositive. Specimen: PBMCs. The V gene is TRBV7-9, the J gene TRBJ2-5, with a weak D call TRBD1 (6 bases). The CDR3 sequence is CASSLAVTGSKETQYF. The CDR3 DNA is TGTGCCAGCAGCTTAGCAGTAACAGGGAGTAAAGAGACCCAGTACTTC.